The source of this T cell receptor (beta chain) is a study of T cell responses to AZD1222 COVID-19 vaccine. Study-wide results and limits: Receipt of two AZD1222 doses was followed by a rise in Spike-specific TCR breadth and depth. Unmutated variant regions are reportedly the target of nearly half of TCRs that are spike-specific. Sampled repertoires all dated from after the peak T cell response.

Second-dose recipients at about 4 or about 12 weeks were treated as one pooled group. V was clipped by 4 bases and J by 6 bases; unmatched bases: 3. CDR3 size: 12 residues. Germline CDR1 is LNHDA and CDR2 is SQIVND (reference sequence). The assay was immunoSEQ multiplex PCR, and TCRdb's table has in-frame clones only and misses some. Of 140,000 to 150,000 clones in the sample, approximately 91% are singletons; the top ten hold about 1.8%. Comment on this clone: Antigen unknown.

The sequencing used peripheral blood, collected 28 days after the second AZD1222 dose. The chain is built from TRBV19 and TRBJ2-7, with 7 positions matching TRBD1. The receptor was isolated from an adult who received the AZD1222 COVID-19 vaccine. As DNA, the CDR3 is TGTGCCAGTAGTACGACAGGGACCGAGCAGTACTTC. This translates into CASSTTGTEQYF.